This entry is about one T cell receptor (beta chain). Just one base apart from a much larger clone, this may be a read error. The record originates from a study of blood T cells in healthy people across ages. CDR3 length equals 15 residues. Sample-barcoded 5' priming and a J-beta primer mix drove a second PCR of roughly 7 to 11 cycles. TCRdb passed the 5' RACE reads through MiXCR, listing each CDR3 protein once. The sample carries more than 800,000 distinct CDR3 sequences, 25% to 30% recorded once. Sequenced: blood. The rearrangement joins TRBV12-3 or TRBV12-4 to TRBJ2-1; 7 nucleotides align to TRBD1. The J call may be incorrect, as the DNA end agrees better with TRBJ2-7. The receptor was isolated from a woman older than 75 in good health. CDR3 residues: CASSLGQGWYNEQYF. For the CDR3, the DNA is TGTGCCAGCAGTTTAGGACAGGGTTGGTACAATGAGCAGTACTTC.